What follows are 22 T cell receptor beta chains derived from one specimen sequenced in a study of metastatic and nonmetastatic thyroid tumors. Every patient underwent thyroid surgery untreated. TCRdb ran MiXCR on the PCR reads. The data hold fewer than 6,000 clones, with roughly a third observed a single time. The specimen sequenced was adjacent normal tissue. These receptor sequences come from a female donor with papillary thyroid cancer or a benign thyroid nodule (not recorded which). Some clones in this sample may be carry-over from other donors' samples.

This clone counts as medium-sized. This may be a read error: a much more frequent sequence differs by one nucleotide. The same CDR3 is also encoded by other DNA sequences in this sample. The chain uses TRBV12-3 or TRBV12-4 and TRBJ2-2; no firm D call. The CDR3 length is 12 residues. V lost 6 bases to trimming and J lost 6 bases, with 8 bases between them. The CDR3 DNA reads TGTGCCAGCAGCAACCTCCCCGGGGAGCTGTTTTTT. Translating gives CASSNLPGELFF.

In its sample, this clone was seen many times. Other DNA sequences in the same sample also yield this CDR3. The CDR3 DNA is TGTGCCATCAGTACAGGGGGCGGGGGAATAGGTAATGGCTACACCTTC. It encodes CAISTGGGGIGNGYTF. This rearrangement joins TRBV10-3 to TRBJ1-2; 9 bases match TRBD1. The trim removed 5 bases at V and 6 bases at J, leaving 13 bases unmatched. Germline CDR1 is ENHRY and CDR2 is SYGVKD. CDR3 length: 16 amino acids.

A few counts support this clone. The chain employs TRBV6-2 or TRBV6-3 and TRBJ1-6, with 7 bases fitting TRBD1. The CDR3 consists of 14 residues. The germline V gene has CDR1 MNHEY and CDR2 SVGEGT. With V trimmed by 9 bases and J by 7 bases, 9 bases remained unmatched. The CDR3: CASLDRRTNSPLHF. Written as DNA, the CDR3 is TGTGCCAGTTTGGACAGGCGTACGAATTCACCCCTCCACTTT.

The genes are TRBV5-1 and TRBJ2-7; D is ambiguous. From germline, CDR1 is SGHRS and CDR2 YFSETQ. This CDR3 is built from 14 residues. Trimming stripped 5 bases from V and 7 bases from J, with 19 bases between. The CDR3 sequence: CASRPPDTPLEQYF. CDR3 sequence (DNA): TGCGCCAGCAGGCCACCGGATACCCCATTGGAGCAGTACTTC.

V gene TRBV20-1 combines with J gene TRBJ2-7, with 10 bases aligning to TRBD1. The CDR3 contains 15 residues. The V and J ends lost 1 base and 3 bases, in that order; junction bases with no gene match: 6. Germline assignment: CDR1 DFQATT and CDR2 SNEGSKA (reference sequence). The CDR3 is CSARVPDRGGYEQYF. The CDR3 DNA is TGCAGTGCTAGAGTCCCGGACAGGGGGGGCTACGAGCAGTACTTC.

The V call is TRBV20-1, the J call TRBJ1-1; perhaps TRBD1 as D (6 bases). Trimming removed 3 bases at V and 5 bases at J, with 13 bases between. The CDR3 totals 13 residues. Germline V CDR1 and CDR2: DFQATT, SNEGSKA (reference sequence). The CDR3 DNA reads TGCAGTGCTAGTGGGGGCGCTGGTACTGAAGCTTTCTTT. Its translation is CSASGGAGTEAFF.

Worth noting for this clone: The junction does not match germline at one end; this may be a read error. The genes are TRBV7-3 and TRBJ2-2, with D perhaps matching TRBD2 (5 bases). Germline CDR1 reads SGHTA; CDR2 reads FQGTGA. CDR3 length: 14 residues. CDR3 in amino acids: CASREEAWFGELLF. The CDR3 bases are TGTGCCAGTCGAGAGGAGGCATGGTTCGGGGAGCTGCTTTTT.

This rearrangement joins TRBV6-5 to TRBJ2-7; D possibly corresponds to TRBD1 (5 bases). V lost 4 bases and J 9 bases, leaving 28 bases between the germline ends. The CDR3 consists of 17 residues. In germline, CDR1 is MNHEY, CDR2 SVGAGI. The CDR3 here is CASSSAHGHPGFRGQYF. CDR3 sequence (DNA): TGTGCCAGCAGTTCCGCTCATGGACACCCCGGGTTTAGGGGGCAGTACTTC.

The genes are TRBV19 and TRBJ2-7; 13 positions agree with TRBD2. Germline loops: CDR1 LNHDA, CDR2 SQIVND (reference sequence). The CDR3 consists of 16 residues. V dropped 5 bases and J dropped 6; count of bases not matched to a gene: 10. The CDR3 nucleotides are TGTGCCAGTAGTCCCAGGACTAGCGGGAGTCCTTCCGAGCAGTACTTC. Translating gives CASSPRTSGSPSEQYF.

This clone counts as large. The rearrangement joins TRBV9 to TRBJ2-5, with 16 bases fitting TRBD2. Germline V gene sequence: CDR1 SGDLS, CDR2 YYNGEE. Trimming at V came to 4 bases and at J to 1 base, leaving 10 bases not matched to a gene. The CDR3 consists of 19 residues. The CDR3 DNA sequence: TGTGCCAGCAGCCCGGGACTAGCGGGAGGGGGTAGGGTCCAAGAGACCCAGTACTTC. Translated, it gives CASSPGLAGGGRVQETQYF.

The CDR3 DNA follows: TGTGCCAGCAGCGACGCCGGGTTCGGAGGGGAGACCCAGTACTTC. Protein sequence: CASSDAGFGGETQYF. The chain links TRBV6-1 to TRBJ2-5; TRBD2 might be the D (6 bases). Per the germline V gene, CDR1 is MNHNS and CDR2 is SASEGT. V shed 6 bases and J shed 5 bases, with 19 bases lying between them. CDR3 length: 15 amino acids.

The chain employs TRBV14 and TRBJ2-7; 9 nucleotides line up with TRBD1. With 0 bases clipped from V and 6 bases from J, the junction kept 24 bases outside the gene matches. The CDR3 is 21 residues long. Germline V gives CDR1 SGHDN, CDR2 FVKESK. The CDR3: CASSQDSHPVYRDRVFREQYF. CDR3 bases: TGTGCCAGCAGCCAAGACTCTCACCCTGTCTACCGGGACAGGGTATTTCGCGAGCAGTACTTC.

The chain combines TRBV7-3 with TRBJ2-7, with D unclear. Trimming left V 2 bases short and J 0 bases short, with 8 bases between. CDR3 length equals 14 residues. The V gene's germline CDR1 is SGHTA and CDR2 FQGTGA. CDR3 nucleotide sequence: TGTGCCAGCAGCTTATATACGGGCTCCTACGAGCAGTACTTC. It specifies CASSLYTGSYEQYF.

V is TRBV4-2 and J is TRBJ1-6, with D possibly being TRBD1 (5 bases). CDR1 is LGHNA, CDR2 YNFKEQ, per germline. The V gene lost 3 bases and the J gene lost 10 bases, with 16 bases spanning the gap. The length of the CDR3 is 15 residues. The CDR3 coding sequence is TGTGCCAGCAGCCATAGGCAGGGAGGAGAATCACCCCTCCACTTT. It specifies CASSHRQGGESPLHF.

This clone showed up just a few times. The chain is built from TRBV6-5 and TRBJ2-2, with D possibly TRBD2 on 5 matching bases. The CDR3 totals 15 residues. Trimming took off 2 bases at V and 2 bases at J, with 9 bases between the two ends. CDR1 and CDR2 from the germline V gene are MNHEY and SVGAGI. The CDR3 loop is CASSYKRSNTGELFF. CDR3 DNA: TGTGCCAGCAGTTACAAGCGGTCAAACACCGGGGAGCTGTTTTTT.

The rearrangement links TRBV20-1 to TRBJ2-5; D is possibly TRBD1 (7 bases). This CDR3 comprises 15 residues. Trimming shortened V by 5 bases and J by 5 bases, and 21 bases separated the two germline ends. CDR1 is DFQATT, CDR2 SNEGSKA, per germline (reference sequence). As DNA, the CDR3 is TGCAGTGCTGAGTTAGGTCAGGGGGGAATGGAGACCCAGTACTTC. Translated: CSAELGQGGMETQYF.

This clone was recorded many times. A much larger clone differs by one base, so this may be a read error. The gene calls are TRBV7-9 and TRBJ1-4, with no clear D. In germline, CDR1 is SEHNR, CDR2 FQNEAQ (reference sequence). Trimming shortened V by 5 bases and J by 10 bases, and 14 bases separated the two germline ends. The CDR3 has 13 residues. This CDR3 is CASSLLGGGKLFF. CDR3 DNA: TGTGCCAGCAGCCTACTGGGTGGAGGAAAACTGTTTTTT.

By sample share, this clone is large. DNA of the CDR3: TGTGCCAGCAGTTACGGAGCCTCTGGGCAGGGGATTTGGGGCTACACCTTC. This encodes CASSYGASGQGIWGYTF. The chain combines TRBV6-5 with TRBJ1-2; maybe TRBD1 (6 bases). CDR3 length equals 17 residues. Per germline, CDR1 MNHEY and CDR2 SVGAGI. Deletions cut 2 bases from V and 8 bases from J, with 24 bases between.

This clone was found once. The chain combines TRBV30 with TRBJ2-7, with D perhaps given as TRBD1 or TRBD2 (5 bases each). V gave up 1 base and J gave up 0 bases, with 10 bases separating them. The CDR3 length is 14 residues. Germline V gene data show CDR1 as GTSNPN and CDR2 as SVGIG (reference sequence). Written as DNA, the CDR3 is TGTGCCTGGAGTGACGGGACGGCCTCCTACGAGCAGTACTTC. Encoded protein: CAWSDGTASYEQYF.

This chain joins TRBV9 and TRBJ2-7; TRBD1 might be the D (5 bases). Germline CDR1 reads SGDLS; CDR2 reads YYNGEE. V gave up 3 bases and J gave up 4 bases, with 11 bases separating them. The CDR3 runs 13 residues. Written as DNA, the CDR3 is TGTGCCAGCAGCGCCTCGACAGATTACGAGCAGTACTTC. It yields the protein CASSASTDYEQYF.

This clone qualifies as large. This sequence joins TRBV19 and TRBJ1-5; D is uncertain. CDR1 and CDR2 (germline): LNHDA, SQIVND (reference sequence). This CDR3 comprises 13 residues. The ends were cut back, 5 bases at V and 5 bases at J, with 10 bases in the middle. Written as DNA, the CDR3 is TGTGCCAGTAGTTTACAGCCCGATCAGCCCCAGCATTTT. Translated, it gives CASSLQPDQPQHF.

Concerning this clone itself: A read error may account for a junction end that differs from germline. Other DNA sequences in the sample encode the same CDR3. This chain links TRBV2 with TRBJ1-2; no clear D. This CDR3 comprises 11 residues. CDR1 SNHLY and CDR2 FYNNEI come from the germline V gene. The CDR3 nucleotides read TGTGCCAGTAGTGTGGCCTATGGCTACACCTTC. Amino acids: CASSVAYGYTF.